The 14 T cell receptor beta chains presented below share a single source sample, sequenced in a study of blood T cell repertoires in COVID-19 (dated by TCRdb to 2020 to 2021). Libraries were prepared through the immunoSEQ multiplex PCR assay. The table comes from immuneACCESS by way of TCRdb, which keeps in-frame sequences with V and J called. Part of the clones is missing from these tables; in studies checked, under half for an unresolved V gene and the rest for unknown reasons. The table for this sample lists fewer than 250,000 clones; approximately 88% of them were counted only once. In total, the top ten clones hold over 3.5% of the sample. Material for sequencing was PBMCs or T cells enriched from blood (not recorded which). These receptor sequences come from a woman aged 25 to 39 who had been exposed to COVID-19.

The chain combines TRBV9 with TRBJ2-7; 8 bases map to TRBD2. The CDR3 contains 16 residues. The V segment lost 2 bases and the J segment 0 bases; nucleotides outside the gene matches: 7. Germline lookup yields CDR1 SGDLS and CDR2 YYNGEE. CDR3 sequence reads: CASSVGAGGTSYEQYF. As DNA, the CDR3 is TGTGCCAGCAGCGTGGGTGCGGGAGGAACCTCCTACGAGCAGTACTTC. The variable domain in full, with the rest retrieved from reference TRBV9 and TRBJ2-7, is DSGVTQTPKHLITATGQRVTLRCSPRSGDLSVYWYQQSLDQGLQFLIQYYNGEERAKGNILERFSAQQFPDLHSELNLSSLELGDSALYFCASSVGAGGTSYEQYFGPGTRLTVT.

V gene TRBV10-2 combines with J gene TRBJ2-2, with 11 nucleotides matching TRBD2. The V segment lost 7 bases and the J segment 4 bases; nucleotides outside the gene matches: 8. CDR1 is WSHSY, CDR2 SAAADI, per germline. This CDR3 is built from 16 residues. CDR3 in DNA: TGCGCCAGCAATTTACTAGCGGGAGACGTCACCGGGGAGCTGTTTTTT. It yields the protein CASNLLAGDVTGELFF.

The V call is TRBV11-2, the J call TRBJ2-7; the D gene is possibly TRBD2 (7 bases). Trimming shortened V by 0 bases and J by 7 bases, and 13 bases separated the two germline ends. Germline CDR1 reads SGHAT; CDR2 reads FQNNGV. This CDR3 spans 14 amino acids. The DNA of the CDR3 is TGTGCCAGCAGCTTAGACGGGGGGCCGGGGGAGCAGTACTTC. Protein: CASSLDGGPGEQYF. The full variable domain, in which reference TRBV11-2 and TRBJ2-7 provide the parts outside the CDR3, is EAGVAQSPRYKIIEKRQSVAFWCNPISGHATLYWYQQILGQGPKLLIQFQNNGVVDDSQLPKDRFSAERLKGVDSTLKIQPAKLEDSAVYLCASSLDGGPGEQYFGPGTRLTVT.

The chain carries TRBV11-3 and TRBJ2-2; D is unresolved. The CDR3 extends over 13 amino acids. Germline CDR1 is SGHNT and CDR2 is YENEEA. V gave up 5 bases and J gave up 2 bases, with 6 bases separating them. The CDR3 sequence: CASSRTNTGELFF. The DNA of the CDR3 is TGTGCCAGCAGCCGAACTAACACCGGGGAGCTGTTTTTT.

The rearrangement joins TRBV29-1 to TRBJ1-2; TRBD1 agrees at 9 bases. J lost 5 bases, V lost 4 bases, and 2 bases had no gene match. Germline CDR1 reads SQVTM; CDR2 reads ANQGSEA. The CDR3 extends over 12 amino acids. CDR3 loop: CSVGTGEYGYTF. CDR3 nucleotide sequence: TGCAGCGTTGGGACAGGGGAATATGGCTACACCTTC.

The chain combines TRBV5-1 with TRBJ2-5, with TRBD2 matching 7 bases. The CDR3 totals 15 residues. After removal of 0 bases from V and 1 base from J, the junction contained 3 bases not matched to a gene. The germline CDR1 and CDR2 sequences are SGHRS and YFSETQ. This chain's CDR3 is CASSLAGTIQETQYF. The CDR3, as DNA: TGCGCCAGCAGCTTGGCGGGGACTATCCAAGAGACCCAGTACTTC.

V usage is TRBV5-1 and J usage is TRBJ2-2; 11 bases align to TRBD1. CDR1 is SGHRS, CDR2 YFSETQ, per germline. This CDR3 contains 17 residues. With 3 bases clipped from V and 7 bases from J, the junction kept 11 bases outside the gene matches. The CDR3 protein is CASSYRGQGAIGGELFF. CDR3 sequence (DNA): TGCGCCAGCAGCTACCGAGGACAGGGGGCCATCGGCGGGGAGCTGTTTTTT.

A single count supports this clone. The CDR3 region has the DNA TGCACCAGCAGCAGGCTAGATAACTACGAGCAGTACTTC. This codes for CTSSRLDNYEQYF. The chain has TRBV1 and TRBJ2-7; TRBD2, the D gene given by the table, was not confirmed from the DNA. TRBV1 is listed as a pseudogene. The CDR3 has 13 residues.

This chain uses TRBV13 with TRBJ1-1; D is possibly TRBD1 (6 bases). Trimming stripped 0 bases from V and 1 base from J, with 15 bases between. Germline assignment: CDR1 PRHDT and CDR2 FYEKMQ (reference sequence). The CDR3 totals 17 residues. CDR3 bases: TGTGCCAGCAGCTTAGGCCTAGGGGGGGAAAAGAACACTGAAGCTTTCTTT. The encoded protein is CASSLGLGGEKNTEAFF.

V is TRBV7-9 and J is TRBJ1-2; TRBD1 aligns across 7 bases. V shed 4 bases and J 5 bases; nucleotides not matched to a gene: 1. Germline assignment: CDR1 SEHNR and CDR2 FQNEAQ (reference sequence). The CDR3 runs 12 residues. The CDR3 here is CASSSTGYGYTF. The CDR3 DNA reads TGTGCCAGCAGCTCGACAGGGTATGGCTACACCTTC.

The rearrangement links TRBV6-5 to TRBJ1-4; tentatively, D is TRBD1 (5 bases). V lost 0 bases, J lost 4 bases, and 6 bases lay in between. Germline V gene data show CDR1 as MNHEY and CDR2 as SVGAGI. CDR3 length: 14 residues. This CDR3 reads CASSYSTVNEKLFF. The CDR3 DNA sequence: TGTGCCAGCAGTTACTCGACAGTTAATGAAAAACTGTTTTTT.

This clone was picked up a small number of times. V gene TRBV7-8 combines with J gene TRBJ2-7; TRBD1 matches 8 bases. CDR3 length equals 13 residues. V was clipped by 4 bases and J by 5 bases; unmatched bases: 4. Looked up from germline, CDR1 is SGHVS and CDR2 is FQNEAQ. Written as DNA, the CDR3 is TGTGCCAGCAGCTCAGGGGGCGGAAACGAGCAGTACTTC. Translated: CASSSGGGNEQYF. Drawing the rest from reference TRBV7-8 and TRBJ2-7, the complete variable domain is GAGVSQSPRYKVAKRGQDVALRCDPISGHVSLFWYQQALGQGPEFLTYFQNEAQLDKSGLPSDRFFAERPEGSVSTLKIQRTQQEDSAVYLCASSSGGGNEQYFGPGTRLTVT.

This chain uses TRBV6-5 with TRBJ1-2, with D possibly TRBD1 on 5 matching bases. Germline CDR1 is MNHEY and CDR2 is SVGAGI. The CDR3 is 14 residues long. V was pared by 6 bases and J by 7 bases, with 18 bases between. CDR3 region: CASSPWGGLVGYTF. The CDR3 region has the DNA TGTGCCAGCAGCCCGTGGGGGGGGTTGGTTGGCTACACCTTC.

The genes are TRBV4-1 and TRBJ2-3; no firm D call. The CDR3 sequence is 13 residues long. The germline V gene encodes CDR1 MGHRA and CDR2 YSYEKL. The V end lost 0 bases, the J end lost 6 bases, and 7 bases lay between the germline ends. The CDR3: CASSQERGDTQYF. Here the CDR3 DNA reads TGCGCCAGCAGCCAAGAGAGAGGCGATACGCAGTATTTT.